This T cell receptor beta chain was captured in a study of blood T cell repertoires in COVID-19. Overall study context: The United States, Italy and Spain were the sources of the acute and convalescent COVID-19 samples. T cells, B-cell-depleted T cells, or PBMCs supplied cDNA or gDNA.

In the original processing: Amplification with reference gene primers provided the estimates of nucleated cell counts. This table comes from immunoSEQ multiplex PCR, and its TCRdb copy is limited to in-frame clones, with some not included. That table supplies the V and J calls and clone size; D and trimming were determined from the DNA. The table lists about 67,000 clones, 87% of them singletons. The CDR3 runs to 14 residues. The V gene lost 6 bases and the J gene lost 0 bases, with 11 bases spanning the gap. The germline V gene has CDR1 SEHNR and CDR2 FQNEAQ (reference sequence). Sequencing was done on a sample of peripheral blood. The sequence was collected from an elderly woman with acute or convalescent COVID-19. This chain joins TRBV7-9 and TRBJ1-1; weak D call: TRBD1 (5 bases). CDR3 region: CASRDGGVNTEAFF. Here the CDR3 DNA reads TGTGCCAGCAGAGACGGGGGGGTGAACACTGAAGCTTTCTTT.